This TCR beta chain derives from a study of CD8+ T cells in alopecia areata. In the study overall: The authors grafted skin from roughly 6-12-month-old C3H/HeJ donors with spontaneous alopecia onto roughly 6-11-week-old female C3H/HeJ mice.

cDNA reverse transcribed from extracted RNA served as the sequencing template. The assay was immunoSEQ multiplex PCR, and TCRdb's table has in-frame clones only and misses some. Recorded here are around 100,000 clones, none singletons. This clone was seen more than once but under ten times. Its antigen remains unknown. The germline and genes are mouse ones. The sequenced fragment ends 4 residues before the CDR3 boundary, so the rest is inferred from the germline J gene. Study-level results: Lesional scalp, notably in alopecia totalis/universalis, had clonality above that of normal scalp.

Germline lookup yields CDR1 LGHNA and CDR2 YNLKQL (reference sequence). The CDR3 consists of 13 residues. The source of this sequence is a C3H/HeJ mouse with alopecia areata. Strain MHC haplotype: H2-k. Input material: lesional skin. This chain joins TRBV5 and TRBJ2-5; D may be TRBD2 (5 bases). The part of the CDR3 DNA that was read is TGTGCCAGCAGCCCATGGGGTGAAGAC. Its translation is CASSPWGED. The CDR3, in full, reads CASSPWGEDTQYF.